What follows are 10 T cell receptor beta chains derived from one specimen sequenced in a study of identical twins. TCRdb re-called the 5' RACE reads with MiXCR, one entry per CDR3 protein. The sample includes about 340,000 distinct CDR3 sequences, 9% to 10% of them seen just once. The sequenced sample was naive T cells sorted from blood. All receptors come from a woman aged 50 to 65 in good health.

This clonotype was recorded at least ten times. The rearrangement joins TRBV10-3 to TRBJ2-1, with 11 bases matching TRBD1. CDR1 and CDR2 (germline): ENHRY, SYGVKD. This CDR3 is built from 13 residues. The trim removed 8 bases at V and 8 bases at J, leaving 5 bases unmatched. For the CDR3, the DNA is TGTGCCATCCAGGGGGACAGGGGGGATGAGCAGTTCTTC. Encoded protein: CAIQGDRGDEQFF.

This clonotype has at least ten counts. This chain joins TRBV5-6 and TRBJ2-1, with D perhaps TRBD1 (6 bases). Trimming stripped 1 base from V and 7 bases from J, with 15 bases between. The V gene's germline CDR1 is SGHDT and CDR2 YYEEEE. CDR3 length: 15 amino acids. CDR3 in amino acids: CASSLTQGSGNEQFF. The DNA of the CDR3 is TGTGCCAGCAGCTTGACCCAGGGGTCGGGAAATGAGCAGTTCTTC.

This clonotype has ten or more counts. The chain joins TRBV5-1 to TRBJ2-2, with 7 positions matching TRBD1. V lost 4 bases and J lost 3; bases outside the gene matches: 9. The CDR3 contains 16 residues. Germline lookup yields CDR1 SGHRS and CDR2 YFSETQ. The CDR3 sequence is CASSVFGTAYTGELFF. The CDR3 nucleotides are TGCGCCAGCAGCGTGTTTGGGACAGCCTACACCGGGGAGCTGTTTTTT.

This clonotype was seen a few times. V gene TRBV7-9 combines with J gene TRBJ1-2; D call uncertain. This CDR3 spans 13 amino acids. The V gene lost 2 bases and the J gene lost 2 bases, with 6 bases spanning the gap. Germline lookup yields CDR1 SEHNR and CDR2 FQNEAQ (reference sequence). The CDR3 protein is CASSLQTNYGYTF. The CDR3, as DNA: TGTGCCAGCAGCTTACAAACGAACTATGGCTACACCTTC.

This clonotype was counted a few times. The rearrangement joins TRBV7-8 to TRBJ2-3; a weak D match, TRBD2 (6 bases). The length of the CDR3 is 15 residues. The germline CDR1 and CDR2 sequences are SGHVS and FQNEAQ. V gave up 0 bases and J gave up 3 bases, with 10 bases separating them. The CDR3 sequence: CASSLASSATDTQYF. As DNA, the CDR3 is TGTGCCAGCAGCTTAGCGTCTAGCGCAACAGATACGCAGTATTTT.

This clonotype was observed a few times. The chain uses TRBV19 and TRBJ2-1; 9 bases are a match to TRBD2. After removal of 7 bases from V and 8 bases from J, the junction contained 9 bases not matched to a gene. This CDR3 is built from 14 residues. Germline CDR1 and CDR2: LNHDA and SQIVND (reference sequence). In DNA form, the CDR3 reads TGTGCCAGTACACCGGGACTAGCTCGCGATGAGCAGTTCTTC. Translating it yields CASTPGLARDEQFF.

This clonotype was found many times. The chain combines TRBV29-1 with TRBJ2-1; tentatively, D is TRBD1 (5 bases). CDR3 length: 12 amino acids. CDR1 and CDR2 (germline): SQVTM, ANQGSEA. The V and J ends lost 0 bases and 8 bases respectively, with 8 bases between them. The chain's CDR3 is CSVEEWGDEQFF. The CDR3 DNA follows: TGCAGCGTTGAAGAATGGGGCGATGAGCAGTTCTTC.

This clonotype appeared many times. The gene calls are TRBV11-2 and TRBJ2-1; 7 bases fit TRBD1. The germline V gene encodes CDR1 SGHAT and CDR2 FQNNGV. The CDR3 extends over 18 amino acids. The ends lost 5 bases at V and 0 bases at J; junction bases unmatched: 13. The chain's CDR3 is CASSHPTNRGSSYNEQFF. The CDR3 nucleotides read TGTGCCAGCAGCCACCCAACGAACAGGGGAAGCTCCTACAATGAGCAGTTCTTC.

This clonotype was seen more than once but under ten times. CDR3 protein: CASSQGVEQYV. The CDR3 nucleotides are TGTGCCAGCAGCCAAGGAGTAGAGCAGTACGTC. V is TRBV14 and J is TRBJ2-7; unclear D gene. CDR3 length equals 11 residues. The V and J ends lost 1 base and 7 bases respectively, with 5 bases between them. Germline loops: CDR1 SGHDN, CDR2 FVKESK.

This sequence joins TRBV6-5 and TRBJ1-5; 7 bases align to TRBD1. The CDR3 is 15 residues long. J lost 2 bases, V lost 6 bases, and 7 bases had no gene match. Looked up from germline, CDR1 is MNHEY and CDR2 is SVGAGI. The CDR3 sequence: CASRPLGQGNQPQHF. Here the CDR3 DNA reads TGTGCCAGCAGGCCACTCGGACAGGGCAATCAGCCCCAGCATTTT.